This T cell receptor beta chain comes out of a study of graft-versus-host responses after intestinal transplantation. For the study at large: Following induction with anti-thymocyte globulin, all recipients were given tacrolimus and steroids for 2 to 4 years.

Study results and limitations: The highest levels of circulating GvH clones went along with early declines in HvG clones after transplant. Among recipient marrow samples, GvH clones were found; some appeared first in ileum or blood.

The CDR3 totals 15 residues. With V trimmed by 7 bases and J by 6 bases, 12 bases remained unmatched. CDR1 and CDR2 from the germline V gene are MNHNS and SASEGT. Turning to this clone: Its cognate antigen is unknown.

The protocol was immunoSEQ multiplex PCR, while the TCRdb copy is restricted to in-frame clones and leaves out a portion. This sample has around 130,000 clones, with around nine tenths found just once. The source material was unstimulated CD4+ T cells sorted from spleen or lymph node cells, sampled before intestinal transplant. The chain recombines TRBV6-1 with TRBJ2-7, with 10 nucleotides matching TRBD2. This sequence originates from a human donor who received an intestinal transplant. The CDR3 bases are TGTGCCAGCACGGGGGGGGATAGCGGGGGGTCCGAGCAGTACTTC. Its translation: CASTGGDSGGSEQYF.